The rows below give T cell receptor beta chains drawn from one sample of a study of blood T cell repertoires in COVID-19. Sequencing used immunoSEQ multiplex PCR; TCRdb keeps in-frame clones, though not all of them. Among roughly 500,000 clones, roughly 90% were seen once, and the ten largest hold 1.5% to 2%. Sequenced material: PBMCs or T cells enriched from blood (not recorded which). The receptors shown here come from a woman between 35 and 50 years old who had recovered from COVID-19. Both conserved end residues are part of each CDR3. D genes are given only for firm matches. Not all rows give a size; the values are once, few, many and, for expanded clones, a class.

size,J,D,V,DNA,CDR3
.,TRBJ1-2,.,TRBV3-1/TRBV3-2,TGTGCCAGCAGCCAATGGCAGAAACATCGCTACACCTTC,CASSQWQKHRYTF
.,TRBJ1-2,.,TRBV25-1,TGTGCCAGCAGTGGACCAGGTTTAGGCTACACCTTC,CASSGPGLGYTF
.,TRBJ2-7,.,TRBV7-2,TGTGCCAGCAGCTCTCCCGGAGGGCCGCGACCATCCTACGAGCAGTACTTC,CASSSPGGPRPSYEQYF
.,TRBJ2-1,TRBD2,TRBV4-1,TGCGCCAGCAGCCAAGGGGACTACCTGAGCTCCTACAATGAGCAGTTCTTC,CASSQGDYLSSYNEQFF
.,TRBJ1-2,.,TRBV29-1,TGCAGCGTTTTCCTCAACTATGGCTACACCTTC,CSVFLNYGYTF
.,TRBJ2-1,.,TRBV2,TGTGCCAGCAAAATCCAGATTTACCCCAATGAGCAGTTCTTC,CASKIQIYPNEQFF
once,TRBJ1-1,TRBD1,TRBV6-5,TGTGCCAGCAGTCGGGACAGGGTGTGGCGAGCTTTCTTT,CASSRDRVWRAFF
.,TRBJ2-7,TRBD1,TRBV6-5,TGTGCCAGCAGCCCCGGGACAGGGGGGTCCTACGAGCAGTACTTC,CASSPGTGGSYEQYF
.,TRBJ2-7,TRBD1,TRBV6-5,TGTGCCAGCAGTTACCCGGGACAGGATTTTTCCTACGAGCAGTACTTC,CASSYPGQDFSYEQYF
.,TRBJ2-7,.,TRBV10-1,TGCGCCAGCAGTGCCTCCGGGATTAGCGAGCAGTACTTC,CASSASGISEQYF
.,TRBJ1-6,.,TRBV7-2,TGTGCCAGCAGCTTAGGAGGACCAGGGTATAATTCACCCCTCCACTTT,CASSLGGPGYNSPLHF
.,TRBJ2-7,TRBD2,TRBV29-1,TGCAGCGCCGTAAAGCGGGGAGACTCCTACGAGCAGTACTTC,CSAVKRGDSYEQYF
once,TRBJ2-3,TRBD2,TRBV24-1,TGTGCCACCAGTGATTTGTCAGCGGGAGGGCGCGCAGATACGCAGTATTTT,CATSDLSAGGRADTQYF
.,TRBJ2-7,TRBD2,TRBV5-1,TGCGCCAGCAGCCTGGGACTAGCGGGAACCTACGAGCAGTACTTC,CASSLGLAGTYEQYF
.,TRBJ1-1,.,TRBV19,TGTGCCAGTAGTATAGATCTTGGAGTTGGAGAGAATGAAGCTTTCTTT,CASSIDLGVGENEAFF
once,TRBJ2-7,TRBD2,TRBV5-4,TGTGCCAGCAGACGGGCGGGAGGGTCCTACGAGCAGTACTTC,CASRRAGGSYEQYF
.,TRBJ2-2,TRBD1,TRBV2,TGTGCCAGCAGGGCACAGGGGGGTCCCGGGGAGCTGTTTTTT,CASRAQGGPGELFF
.,TRBJ2-1,TRBD2,TRBV7-2,TGTGCCAGCAGCTTGGGCCAAGGACTAGCGGTGTTTCAGTTCTTC,CASSLGQGLAVFQFF
.,TRBJ1-1,.,TRBV12-3/TRBV12-4,TGTGCCAGCAGTTGGGCATCCGGGGGGGCTTTCTTT,CASSWASGGAFF
.,TRBJ2-7,TRBD1,TRBV7-2,TGTGCCAGCAGCTTAACGGGACAGGGCATTCGATCCTACGAGCAGTACTTC,CASSLTGQGIRSYEQYF
.,TRBJ1-1,.,TRBV4-3,TGCGCCAGCAGCCAAGATATAAGAGGAACTGAAGCTTTCTTT,CASSQDIRGTEAFF
.,TRBJ2-7,.,TRBV6-2/TRBV6-3,TGTGCCAGCAGCGCTGGTTGGTGGGCCTCCTACGAGCAGTACTTC,CASSAGWWASYEQYF
once,TRBJ2-7,.,TRBV7-9,TGTGCCAGCAGCCAGGGATCCTACGAGCAGTACTTC,CASSQGSYEQYF
.,TRBJ2-7,.,TRBV10-3,TGTGCCATCAGTGAGGGAGATCTAAGCTCCTACGAGCAGTACTTC,CAISEGDLSSYEQYF
.,TRBJ1-1,.,TRBV2,TGTGCCAGCAGTGAACCAAACACTGAAGCTTTCTTT,CASSEPNTEAFF
.,TRBJ2-5,.,TRBV5-1,TGCGCCAGCAGCCAACCCGGACAGCAAGAGACCCAGTACTTC,CASSQPGQQETQYF
.,TRBJ2-2,.,TRBV6-6,TGTGCCAGCAGTCCCCCCCGTGGCAGGGAGAACACCGGGGAGCTGTTTTTT,CASSPPRGRENTGELFF
.,TRBJ2-1,.,TRBV5-5,TGTGCCAGCAGCTTGGTGACAGACTCTCAGTTCTTC,CASSLVTDSQFF
.,TRBJ1-4,TRBD1,TRBV7-2,TGTGCCAGCAGCTTAGAGGGACAGGGTCGGACTAATGAAAAACTGTTTTTT,CASSLEGQGRTNEKLFF
.,TRBJ2-5,TRBD1,TRBV5-1,TGCGCCAGCAGCTTGAACTCCGAAGGACAGGGAGAGACCCAGTACTTC,CASSLNSEGQGETQYF
.,TRBJ2-7,.,TRBV19,TGTGCCAGTAGTATTCTAGCTGGGGACGAGCAGTACTTC,CASSILAGDEQYF
once,TRBJ2-1,.,TRBV27,TGTGCCAGCAGTAAACTGAGCTCCTACAATGAGCAGTTCTTC,CASSKLSSYNEQFF
.,TRBJ1-3,.,TRBV19,TGTGCCAGTAGTACTCTAGGGACAACTGGAAACACCATATATTTT,CASSTLGTTGNTIYF
.,TRBJ1-5,.,TRBV5-8,TGTGCCAGCAGCTTGGCGAGCGTGGGTCAGCCCCAGCATTTT,CASSLASVGQPQHF
once,TRBJ1-6,.,TRBV18,TGTGCCAGCTCAATGACAGGATCCTATATTGATTCACCCCTCCACTTT,CASSMTGSYIDSPLHF
once,TRBJ1-2,.,TRBV4-3,TGCGCCAGCAGCCAAGACAGAGACGGAGACTATGGCTACACCTTC,CASSQDRDGDYGYTF
.,TRBJ1-3,.,TRBV2,TGTGCCAGCAGTGAAGCGCTTCGCAGGGGCTTCAACTCTGGAAACACCATATATTTT,CASSEALRRGFNSGNTIYF
.,TRBJ2-1,.,TRBV7-2,TGTGCCAGCAGCCCGGGGACTTTTCAGTTCTTC,CASSPGTFQFF
.,TRBJ1-5,TRBD1,TRBV28,TGTGCCAGCACCCCCGTGGGGACAGGGGGCGCAAGGCAGCCCCAGCATTTT,CASTPVGTGGARQPQHF
.,TRBJ1-3,.,TRBV18,TGTGCCAGCTCACGCAGCCGGGACATCACGAACACCATATATTTT,CASSRSRDITNTIYF
.,TRBJ2-2,TRBD1,TRBV7-2,TGTGCCAGCAGCTTAGGGCAGGGGGCTGACACCGGGGAGCTGTTTTTT,CASSLGQGADTGELFF
.,TRBJ2-1,.,TRBV3-1/TRBV3-2,TGTGCCAGCAGCCAAGTCCCCCTCCGGGGGAAGCAGTTCTTC,CASSQVPLRGKQFF
once,TRBJ1-1,.,TRBV6-2/TRBV6-3,TGTGCCAGCAGTTACAGCGCGAACACTGAAGCTTTCTTT,CASSYSANTEAFF
.,TRBJ1-3,.,TRBV9,TGTGCCAGCAGCGGCGACGGGGTCGTCATATATTTT,CASSGDGVVIYF
.,TRBJ2-7,TRBD1,TRBV11-3,TGTGCCAGCAGCTTAGGACCAGACAGGGGGAACGAGCAGTACTTC,CASSLGPDRGNEQYF
.,TRBJ2-5,TRBD1,TRBV5-1,TGCGCCAGCAGCTTGGTAGGAACAGGGGAAGAGACCCAGTACTTC,CASSLVGTGEETQYF
.,TRBJ1-4,.,TRBV5-6,TGTGCCAGCAGCTTAAGAGTGAGAACTAATGAAAAACTGTTTTTT,CASSLRVRTNEKLFF
.,TRBJ1-2,.,TRBV13,TGTGCCAGCAGCGCCCGAGAGGGGGAGTATGGCTACACCTTC,CASSAREGEYGYTF
.,TRBJ1-2,.,TRBV19,TGTGCCAGTATAGGGCAGGGCGCTGGCTACACCTTC,CASIGQGAGYTF
.,TRBJ2-3,TRBD1,TRBV28,TGTGCCAGCAGTGTCTCGGGACAGGGGGCAGATACGCAGTATTTT,CASSVSGQGADTQYF
.,TRBJ1-5,TRBD1,TRBV12-5,TGTGCTAGTGTCCAAACCCCCCAGGGGGCCAGTCAGCCCCAGCATTTT,CASVQTPQGASQPQHF
.,TRBJ1-5,TRBD1,TRBV7-2,TGTGCCAGCAGCTCCGTAGGACAGGGCTCCAATCAGCCCCAGCATTTT,CASSSVGQGSNQPQHF
.,TRBJ2-7,TRBD1,TRBV18,TGTGCCAGCTCAACACGCGGACAGGGGGATTCCTACGAGCAGTACTTC,CASSTRGQGDSYEQYF
.,TRBJ2-2,.,TRBV3-1/TRBV3-2,TGTGCCAGCAGCCAAGAACAGGAGACCGGGGAGCTGTTTTTT,CASSQEQETGELFF
.,TRBJ1-2,TRBD1,TRBV9,TGTGCCAGCAGCGTAGCCAGGGGGATAAACCATGGCTACACCTTC,CASSVARGINHGYTF
.,TRBJ1-5,TRBD1,TRBV24-1,TGTGCCACCAGTGGACAGGGTATTGGCCAGCCCCAGCATTTT,CATSGQGIGQPQHF
.,TRBJ2-7,.,TRBV11-1,TGTGCCAGCAGGGAGATGGAGGGGAACTACGAGCAGTACTTC,CASREMEGNYEQYF